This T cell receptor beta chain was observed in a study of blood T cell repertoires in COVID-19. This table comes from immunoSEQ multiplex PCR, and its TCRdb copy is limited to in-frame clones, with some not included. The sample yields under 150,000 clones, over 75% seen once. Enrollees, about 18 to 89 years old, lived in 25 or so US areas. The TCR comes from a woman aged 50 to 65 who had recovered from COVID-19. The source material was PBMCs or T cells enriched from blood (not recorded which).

The CDR3 sequence: CASSPQTSTAYNEQFF. The CDR3 DNA reads as TGTGCCAGCTCACCTCAGACTAGCACAGCCTACAATGAGCAGTTCTTC. The gene calls are TRBV18 and TRBJ2-1; 7 bases match TRBD2. From germline, CDR1 is KGHSH and CDR2 LQKENI. Germline trimming cut 3 bases from V and 2 bases from J; bases unmatched to any gene: 7. The CDR3 covers 16 residues.